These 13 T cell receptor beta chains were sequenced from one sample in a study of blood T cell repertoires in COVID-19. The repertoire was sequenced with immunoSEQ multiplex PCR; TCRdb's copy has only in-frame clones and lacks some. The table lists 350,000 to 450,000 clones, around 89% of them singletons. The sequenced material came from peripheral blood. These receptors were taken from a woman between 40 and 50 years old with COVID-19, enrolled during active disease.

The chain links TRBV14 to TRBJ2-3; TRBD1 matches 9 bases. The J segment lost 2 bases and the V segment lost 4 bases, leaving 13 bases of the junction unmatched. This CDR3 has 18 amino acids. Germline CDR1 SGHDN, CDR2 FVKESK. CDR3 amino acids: CASSPWTGTGPSTDTQYF. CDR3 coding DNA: TGTGCCAGCAGCCCTTGGACCGGGACAGGGCCCTCCACAGATACGCAGTATTTT.

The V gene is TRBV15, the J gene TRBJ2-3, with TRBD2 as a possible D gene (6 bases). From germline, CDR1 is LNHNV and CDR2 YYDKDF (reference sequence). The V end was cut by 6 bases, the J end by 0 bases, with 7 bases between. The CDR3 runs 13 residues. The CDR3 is CATRGTSTDTQYF. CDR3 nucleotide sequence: TGTGCCACCAGGGGGACTAGCACAGATACGCAGTATTTT.

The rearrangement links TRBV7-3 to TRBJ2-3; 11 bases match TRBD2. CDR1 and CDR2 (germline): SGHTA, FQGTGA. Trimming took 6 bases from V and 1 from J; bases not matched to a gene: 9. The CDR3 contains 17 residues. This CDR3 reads CASSISGRAVGTDTQYF. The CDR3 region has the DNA TGTGCCAGCAGTATTAGCGGGAGGGCCGTTGGCACAGATACGCAGTATTTT. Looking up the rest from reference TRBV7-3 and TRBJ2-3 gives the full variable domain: GAGVSQTPSNKVTEKGKYVELRCDPISGHTALYWYRQSLGQGPEFLIYFQGTGAADDSGLPNDRFFAVRPEGSVSTLKIQRTERGDSAVYLCASSISGRAVGTDTQYFGPGTRLTVL.

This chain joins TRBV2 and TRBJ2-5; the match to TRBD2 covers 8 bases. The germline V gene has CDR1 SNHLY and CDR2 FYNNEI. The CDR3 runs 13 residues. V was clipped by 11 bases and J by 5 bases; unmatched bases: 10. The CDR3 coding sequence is TGTGCCTCCGGGGACGGCGGGAGGGAGACCCAGTACTTC. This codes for CASGDGGRETQYF.

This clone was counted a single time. For the CDR3, the DNA is TGTGCCAGCAGTTACCCCCTAAGAGCCTATGGCTACACCTTC. This encodes CASSYPLRAYGYTF. V and J are TRBV28 and TRBJ1-2; D unresolved. The germline V gene encodes CDR1 MDHEN and CDR2 SYDVKM. This CDR3 contains 14 residues. V was clipped by 4 bases and J by 4 bases, with 13 bases between them.

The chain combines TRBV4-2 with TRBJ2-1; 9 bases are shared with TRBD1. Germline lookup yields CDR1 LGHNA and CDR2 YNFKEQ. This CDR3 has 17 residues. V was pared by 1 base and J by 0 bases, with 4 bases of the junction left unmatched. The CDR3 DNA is TGTGCCAGCAGCCAAGCCTTGGGACAGGGCTCCTACAATGAGCAGTTCTTC. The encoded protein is CASSQALGQGSYNEQFF.

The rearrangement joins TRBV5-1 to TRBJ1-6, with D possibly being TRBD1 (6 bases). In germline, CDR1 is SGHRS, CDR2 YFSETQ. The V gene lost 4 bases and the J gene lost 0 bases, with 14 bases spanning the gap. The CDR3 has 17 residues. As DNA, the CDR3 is TGCGCCAGCAGCCCCGGGACACAGAGCTCCTATAATTCACCCCTCCACTTT. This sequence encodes CASSPGTQSSYNSPLHF.

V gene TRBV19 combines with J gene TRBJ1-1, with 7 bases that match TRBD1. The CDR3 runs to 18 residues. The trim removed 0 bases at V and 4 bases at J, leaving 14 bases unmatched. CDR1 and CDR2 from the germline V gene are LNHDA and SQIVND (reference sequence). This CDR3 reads CASSIDLWVGRGSTEAFF. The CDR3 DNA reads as TGTGCCAGTAGTATAGATCTATGGGTCGGCAGGGGGTCCACTGAAGCTTTCTTT.

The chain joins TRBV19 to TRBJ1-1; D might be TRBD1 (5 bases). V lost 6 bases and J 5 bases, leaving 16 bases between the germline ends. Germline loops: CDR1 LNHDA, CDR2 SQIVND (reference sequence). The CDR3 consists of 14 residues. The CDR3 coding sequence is TGTGCCAGTAGCATGGGGTGGGGGGAAACTGAAGCTTTCTTT. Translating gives CASSMGWGETEAFF.

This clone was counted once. CDR3 DNA sequence: TGTGCCAGCAGTCCCGGACAGAACTATGGCTACACCTTC. It encodes CASSPGQNYGYTF. V usage is TRBV27 and J usage is TRBJ1-2, with a possible D match to TRBD1 (6 bases). Trimming pared 5 bases from V and 2 bases from J, leaving 9 bases between. Germline lookup yields CDR1 MNHEY and CDR2 SMNVEV (reference sequence). This CDR3 is built from 13 residues.

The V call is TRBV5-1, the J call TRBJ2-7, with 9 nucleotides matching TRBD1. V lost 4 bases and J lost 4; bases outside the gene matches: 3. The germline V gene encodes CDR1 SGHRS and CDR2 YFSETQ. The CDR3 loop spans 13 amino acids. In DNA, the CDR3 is TGCGCCAGCAGCGGACAGGGGCGGTACGAGCAGTACTTC. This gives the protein CASSGQGRYEQYF.

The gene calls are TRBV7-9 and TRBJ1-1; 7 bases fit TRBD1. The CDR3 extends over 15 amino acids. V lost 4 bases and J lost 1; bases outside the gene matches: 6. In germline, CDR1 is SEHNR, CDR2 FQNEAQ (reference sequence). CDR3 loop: CASSSHRGRNTEAFF. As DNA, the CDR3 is TGTGCCAGCAGCTCACACAGGGGAAGGAACACTGAAGCTTTCTTT.

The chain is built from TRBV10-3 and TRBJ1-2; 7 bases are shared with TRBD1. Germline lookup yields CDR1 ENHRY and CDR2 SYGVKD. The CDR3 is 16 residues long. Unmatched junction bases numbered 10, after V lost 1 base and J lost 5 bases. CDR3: CAISELGTGASYGYTF. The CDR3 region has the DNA TGTGCCATCAGTGAGTTGGGAACAGGGGCGAGTTATGGCTACACCTTC.